The 12 T cell receptor beta chains presented below share a single source sample, sequenced in a study of CXCR3-negative and CXCR3-positive naive CD8 T cells. The TRB libraries of cDNA were built by UMI-labeled 5' RACE. TCRdb re-called the 5' RACE reads and gives one entry per CDR3 protein, without DNA. Reported are approximately 56,000 distinct CDR3 sequences; the ten largest clones contain 20% to 25%. The sequencing sample was made of memory CD8+ T cells from blood. The receptor set was obtained from a human donor in good health. Some clones in this sample may be carry-over from other donors' samples.

The CDR3 reads CASSLSAHHYEQYF. The V and J genes are TRBV5-5 and TRBJ2-7. Looked up from germline, CDR1 is SGHKS and CDR2 is YYEKEE (reference sequence). This CDR3 is 14 amino acids long.

The gene calls are TRBV29-1 and TRBJ2-7. This CDR3 is built from 13 residues. CDR1 and CDR2 (germline): SQVTM, ANQGSEA. CDR3 residues: CSVEILSSYEQYF.

This sequence joins TRBV7-9 and TRBJ2-7; TCRdb names TRBD2, which stays unverified in the absence of DNA. Germline V gives CDR1 SEHNR, CDR2 FQNEAQ (reference sequence). The CDR3 runs 13 residues. The CDR3 sequence is CASSLAARGEQYF.

The V gene is TRBV27, the J gene TRBJ2-7; TCRdb lists TRBD1, though no DNA is available to test this call. Germline V CDR1 and CDR2: MNHEY, SMNVEV (reference sequence). The length of the CDR3 is 14 residues. Here the CDR3 reads CASRHRANSYEQYF.

This chain uses TRBV12-5 with TRBJ2-7; as DNA is missing, the TRBD1 call by TCRdb cannot be tested. Germline CDR1 LGHNT, CDR2 FRNRAP. The CDR3 consists of 13 residues. The CDR3 loop reads CASGSPGWNEQYF.

The gene calls are TRBV29-1 and TRBJ2-3; the TRBD1 assignment by TCRdb is unverifiable without DNA. CDR3 length equals 15 residues. Germline CDR1 SQVTM, CDR2 ANQGSEA. CDR3: CSVERDRGLADTQYF.

The V and J genes are TRBV7-9 and TRBJ1-2; TCRdb returns TRBD1, unconfirmable since there is no DNA. Per the germline V gene, CDR1 is SEHNR and CDR2 is FQNEAQ (reference sequence). This CDR3 comprises 14 residues. CDR3 in amino acids: CASSPPTGNYGYTF.

This chain connects TRBV29-1 to TRBJ2-7; without DNA, the TCRdb call of TRBD1 cannot be checked. This CDR3 spans 15 amino acids. Per germline, CDR1 SQVTM and CDR2 ANQGSEA. The CDR3: CSVEVDSWGAYEQYF.

This chain uses TRBV6-4 with TRBJ1-2; TCRdb's assignment of TRBD1 cannot be checked, as there is no DNA. The CDR3 length is 16 residues. Germline CDR1 MRHNA, CDR2 SNTAGT. CDR3 amino acids: CASSDSAGQGTNGYTF.

V usage is TRBV7-2 and J usage is TRBJ2-2; as DNA is missing, the TRBD2 call by TCRdb cannot be tested. Germline V gives CDR1 SGHTA, CDR2 FQGNSA. The CDR3 contains 16 residues. The CDR3: CASSLTSGSNTGELFF.

The chain has TRBV5-1 and TRBJ2-3; TCRdb's D call of TRBD1 is untestable without DNA. Germline CDR1 reads SGHRS; CDR2 reads YFSETQ. There are 17 residues in the CDR3. CDR3 amino acids: CASSLSLLAGATDTQYF.

V and J are TRBV10-3 and TRBJ2-1. Germline V gene sequence: CDR1 ENHRY, CDR2 SYGVKD. The CDR3 consists of 14 residues. CDR3 amino acids: CAISVGGSYNEQFF.